This entry features one TCR beta chain sequence. The ends were cut back, 0 bases at V and 3 bases at J, with 19 bases in the middle. CDR1 is LGHNA and CDR2 is YSLEER in the germline V gene. The CDR3 spans 18 residues. The entry originates in a study of blood T cell repertoires in COVID-19. For the study at large: Acute-phase and convalescent COVID-19 samples originated in the United States, Italy and Spain. PBMCs, B-cell-depleted T cells, or T cells were the source of the cDNA or gDNA that made up the material.

Libraries were prepared by immunoSEQ multiplex PCR; TCRdb keeps only in-frame clonotypes and omits some of them. The table shows 75,000 to 100,000 clones, with 87% occurring only once. V and J are TRBV4-3 and TRBJ2-3; a possible D gene is TRBD2 (7 bases). This clonotype originated in a woman of 80 years or more with acute or convalescent COVID-19. The sample was peripheral blood. This CDR3 is CASSQDTGRGGWTDTQYF. The DNA for the CDR3 is TGCGCCAGCAGCCAAGATACCGGTAGGGGGGGCTGGACAGATACGCAGTATTTT.